This T cell receptor beta chain stems from a study of shared clonotypes between healthy human individuals. Looking at the study overall: The plates for each donor numbered three CD4 naive, three CD4 memory, two CD8 naive and one CD8 memory. Study-wide results and caveats: Naive CD4 clonotype sharing across several donors was 4% to 5.5%.

Using about 190 ng DNA, tens of thousands of T cell genomes, the sorted-subset replicate PCRs were run. TCRdb keeps only in-frame clones here, not all; method: immunoSEQ multiplex PCR. The sample includes 1.5 million to 2.5 million clones, approximately 95% of them seen just once. Concerning this clone: The antigen is unknown.

Terminally differentiated effector memory CD45RA+ cells were excluded from the naive CD8 cells, which were CD45RO-negative and positively selected for CCR7. Germline V gene lookup returns CDR1 SGHVS and CDR2 FQNEAQ. The V and J ends lost 4 bases and 8 bases, in that order; junction bases with no gene match: 5. The CDR3 has 14 residues. Material for sequencing was naive CD8+ T cells sorted from blood. J is TRBJ1-3 and V is TRBV7-8, with 10 bases matching TRBD1. This receptor was identified in a man younger than 30 in good health. As DNA, the CDR3 is TGTGCCAGCAGCTCTGGACAGGGGGAACACACCATATATTTT. This encodes CASSSGQGEHTIYF.